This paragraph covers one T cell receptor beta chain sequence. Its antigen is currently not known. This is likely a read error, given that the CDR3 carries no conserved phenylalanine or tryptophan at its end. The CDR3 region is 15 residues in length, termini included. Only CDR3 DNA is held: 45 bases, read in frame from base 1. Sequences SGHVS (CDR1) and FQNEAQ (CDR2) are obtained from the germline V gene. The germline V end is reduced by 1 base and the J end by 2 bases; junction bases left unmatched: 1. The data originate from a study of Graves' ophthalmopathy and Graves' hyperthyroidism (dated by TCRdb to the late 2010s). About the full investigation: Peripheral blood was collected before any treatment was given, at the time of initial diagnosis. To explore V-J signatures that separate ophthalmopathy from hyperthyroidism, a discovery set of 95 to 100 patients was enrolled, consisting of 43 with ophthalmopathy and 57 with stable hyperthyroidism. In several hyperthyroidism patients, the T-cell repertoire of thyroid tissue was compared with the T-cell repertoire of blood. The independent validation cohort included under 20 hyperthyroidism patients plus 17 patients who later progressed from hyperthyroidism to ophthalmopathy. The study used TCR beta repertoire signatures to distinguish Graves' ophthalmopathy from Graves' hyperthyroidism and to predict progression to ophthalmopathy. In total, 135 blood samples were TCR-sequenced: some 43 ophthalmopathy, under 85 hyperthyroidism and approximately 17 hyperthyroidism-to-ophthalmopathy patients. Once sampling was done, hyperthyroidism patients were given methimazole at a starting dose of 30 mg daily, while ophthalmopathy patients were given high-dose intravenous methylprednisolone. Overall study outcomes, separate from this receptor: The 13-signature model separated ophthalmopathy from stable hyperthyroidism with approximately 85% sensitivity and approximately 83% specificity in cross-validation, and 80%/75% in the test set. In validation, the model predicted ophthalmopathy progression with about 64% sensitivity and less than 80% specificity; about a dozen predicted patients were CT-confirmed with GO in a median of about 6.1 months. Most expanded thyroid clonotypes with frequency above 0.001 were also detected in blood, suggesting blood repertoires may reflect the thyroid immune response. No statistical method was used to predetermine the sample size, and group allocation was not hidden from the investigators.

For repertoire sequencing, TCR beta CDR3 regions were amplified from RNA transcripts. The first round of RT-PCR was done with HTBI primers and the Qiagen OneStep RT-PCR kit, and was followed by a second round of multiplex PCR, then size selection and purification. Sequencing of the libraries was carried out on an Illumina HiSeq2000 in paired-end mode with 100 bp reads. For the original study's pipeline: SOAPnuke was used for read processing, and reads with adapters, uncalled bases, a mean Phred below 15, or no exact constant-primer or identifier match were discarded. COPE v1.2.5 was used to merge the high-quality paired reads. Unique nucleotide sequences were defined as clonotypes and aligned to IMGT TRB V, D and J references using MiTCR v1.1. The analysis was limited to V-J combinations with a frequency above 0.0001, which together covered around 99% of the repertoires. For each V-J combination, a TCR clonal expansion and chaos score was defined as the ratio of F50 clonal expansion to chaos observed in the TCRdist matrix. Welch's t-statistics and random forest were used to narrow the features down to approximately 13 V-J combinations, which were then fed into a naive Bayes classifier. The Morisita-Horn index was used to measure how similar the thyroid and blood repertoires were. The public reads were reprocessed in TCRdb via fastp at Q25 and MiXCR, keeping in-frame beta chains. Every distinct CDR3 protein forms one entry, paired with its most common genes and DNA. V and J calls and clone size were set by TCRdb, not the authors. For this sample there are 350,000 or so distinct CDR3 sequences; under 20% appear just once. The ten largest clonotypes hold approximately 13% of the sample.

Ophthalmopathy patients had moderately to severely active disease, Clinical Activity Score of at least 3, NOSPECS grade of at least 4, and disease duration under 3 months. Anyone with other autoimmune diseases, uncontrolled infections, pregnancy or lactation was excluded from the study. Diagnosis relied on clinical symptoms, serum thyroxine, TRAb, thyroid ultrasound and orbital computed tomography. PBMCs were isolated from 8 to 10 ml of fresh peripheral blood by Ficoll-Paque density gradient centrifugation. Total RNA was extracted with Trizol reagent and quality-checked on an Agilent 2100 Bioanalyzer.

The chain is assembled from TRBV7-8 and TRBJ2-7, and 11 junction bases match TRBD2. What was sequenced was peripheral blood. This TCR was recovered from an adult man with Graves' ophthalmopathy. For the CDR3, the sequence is CASSLGLAGPYEQYL. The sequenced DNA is TGTGCCAGCAGCTTAGGACTAGCGGGACCCTACGAGCAGTACCTC.